A single sample gave rise to the 30 T cell receptor beta chains below, sequenced in a study of shared clonotypes between healthy human individuals (dated by TCRdb to the early 2020s). The library was prepared using the immunoSEQ multiplex PCR assay. TCRdb carries this immuneACCESS record with in-frame sequences only. Its versions omit some clonotypes, under half of them owing to an unresolved V gene in the studies checked, with the rest unexplained. The sample records about 1 million clones, 65% to 75% of which are singletons. About 1.5% of the sample rests with the top ten. The sequenced sample consisted of memory CD4+ T cells sorted from blood. The cell subset or site label on this specimen signifies: CD45RA-negative fraction. The receptors come from a man younger than 35 in good health.

V and J are TRBV27 and TRBJ2-1; the D gene is possibly TRBD2 (6 bases). V was cut by 5 bases and J by 6 bases, with 20 bases left in between. This CDR3 comprises 16 residues. The germline gives CDR1 MNHEY, CDR2 SMNVEV (reference sequence). The CDR3 here is CASSGGTGTYANEQFF. CDR3 nucleotide sequence: TGTGCCAGCAGTGGAGGTACGGGGACTTACGCCAATGAGCAGTTCTTC.

The J gene is TRBJ2-4, the V gene TRBV18; perhaps TRBD2 as D (5 bases). Germline values: CDR1 KGHSH, CDR2 LQKENI. The CDR3 runs 15 residues. V was shortened by 3 bases and J by 1 base, with 10 bases between the two germline ends. CDR3 region: CASSPDSGAKNIQYF. CDR3 DNA sequence: TGTGCCAGCTCACCGGACTCCGGGGCCAAAAACATTCAGTACTTC.

The rearrangement links TRBV4-1 to TRBJ1-5, with TRBD1 as a possible D gene (6 bases). Germline loops: CDR1 MGHRA, CDR2 YSYEKL. The CDR3 is made up of 14 amino acids. V shed 4 bases and J shed 3 bases, with 10 bases lying between them. CDR3 region: CASSLGGNNQPQHF. As DNA, the CDR3 is TGCGCCAGCAGCCTTGGGGGCAACAATCAGCCCCAGCATTTT.

Turning to this clone: In the same sample, other DNA sequences code for this CDR3. This chain links TRBV5-4 with TRBJ2-1; D is ambiguous. The CDR3 has 11 residues. Deletions cut 3 bases from V and 2 bases from J, with 0 bases between. Germline V CDR1 and CDR2: SGHNT, YYREEE (reference sequence). CDR3 sequence reads: CASSSYNEQFF. CDR3 DNA sequence: TGTGCCAGCAGCTCCTACAATGAGCAGTTCTTC.

This clone was found a few times. The V gene is TRBV18, the J gene TRBJ2-5, with 7 nucleotides matching TRBD2. The CDR3 has 14 amino acids. V gave up 2 bases and J gave up 2 bases; unmatched junction bases: 2. Germline V gene sequence: CDR1 KGHSH, CDR2 LQKENI. This CDR3 reads CASSPGGGQETQYF. The CDR3 DNA sequence: TGTGCCAGCTCACCAGGGGGGGGTCAAGAGACCCAGTACTTC.

The chain has TRBV30 and TRBJ1-4; unclear D gene. V lost 4 bases, J lost 3 bases, and 9 bases lay in between. This CDR3 is 13 amino acids long. Germline V gene lookup returns CDR1 GTSNPN and CDR2 SVGIG (reference sequence). The CDR3 here is CAWKRASNEKLFF. Written as DNA, the CDR3 is TGTGCCTGGAAACGGGCGTCTAATGAAAAACTGTTTTTT.

This clone was observed at least ten times. V usage is TRBV18 and J usage is TRBJ2-2; the match to TRBD2 covers 8 bases. Germline values: CDR1 KGHSH, CDR2 LQKENI. The CDR3 is made up of 19 amino acids. The ends lost 4 bases at V and 5 bases at J; junction bases unmatched: 18. The CDR3 is CASSLLLTTSGESTGELFF. The CDR3 coding sequence is TGTGCCAGCTCACTTCTCCTGACCACTAGCGGAGAGAGTACCGGGGAGCTGTTTTTT. Based on the CDR3 plus reference TRBV18 and TRBJ2-2, the full variable domain is NAGVMQNPRHLVRRRGQEARLRCSPMKGHSHVYWYRQLPEEGLKFMVYLQKENIIDESGMPKERFSAEFPKEGPSILRIQQVVRGDSAAYFCASSLLLTTSGESTGELFFGEGSRLTVL.

On this clone itself: A read error may explain this, as a much larger clone is one base away. The CDR3 sequence: CASSSRTDTQYF. DNA of the CDR3: TGTGCCAGCAGTTCCCGCACAGATACGCAGTATTTT. This chain connects TRBV14 to TRBJ2-3, with D unclear. This CDR3 is 12 amino acids long. Per the germline V gene, CDR1 is SGHDN and CDR2 is FVKESK. Trimming took 6 bases from V and 1 from J, leaving 5 bases between them.

A remark on this clone: A much larger clone lies one base from this, so it may be a read error. This sample includes further DNA sequences coding for the same CDR3. The chain has TRBV6-1 and TRBJ1-1; 7 nucleotides match TRBD1. V trimming: 7 bases; J trimming: 1 base; junction bases outside the gene matches: 0. The CDR3 totals 12 residues. Per the germline V gene, CDR1 is MNHNS and CDR2 is SASEGT. Written as DNA, the CDR3 is TGTGCCAGCAACAGGGGGAACACTGAAGCTTTCTTT. It encodes CASNRGNTEAFF.

The rearrangement uses TRBV7-9 and TRBJ2-7; D perhaps matches TRBD2 (5 bases). CDR3 length: 14 amino acids. The V gene's germline CDR1 is SEHNR and CDR2 FQNEAQ (reference sequence). V gave up 3 bases and J gave up 4 bases, with 13 bases separating them. The CDR3 spells CASSFLDGIYEQYF. CDR3 coding DNA: TGTGCCAGCAGCTTCCTCGACGGGATTTACGAGCAGTACTTC.

This clone was seen a few times. Different DNA sequences within this sample yield the same CDR3. The rearrangement uses TRBV27 and TRBJ1-1; D is unclear. The CDR3 runs 13 residues. Germline-derived CDR1 and CDR2 are MNHEY and SMNVEV (reference sequence). V lost 5 bases to trimming and J lost 0 bases, with 7 bases between them. Here the CDR3 reads CASSTTMNTEAFF. The CDR3 DNA is TGTGCCAGCAGTACCACAATGAACACTGAAGCTTTCTTT.

This clone was recorded only once. The rearrangement links TRBV7-2 to TRBJ2-7; 10 nucleotides match TRBD2. J was trimmed by 2 bases and V by 2 bases; bases with no gene match: 6. The germline gives CDR1 SGHTA, CDR2 FQGNSA. This CDR3 has 16 amino acids. The CDR3 DNA is TGTGCCAGCAGCTTAACTAGCGGGGCACTCGCCTACGAGCAGTACTTC. Translation gives CASSLTSGALAYEQYF.

The rearrangement joins TRBV7-9 to TRBJ2-1; 11 bases are a match to TRBD2. The CDR3 is 17 amino acids. The V gene's germline CDR1 is SEHNR and CDR2 FQNEAQ (reference sequence). V trimming: 5 bases; J trimming: 1 base; junction bases outside the gene matches: 7. CDR3: CASSRGLAGTSYNEQFF. The DNA for the CDR3 is TGTGCCAGCAGCCGAGGACTAGCGGGTACTTCCTACAATGAGCAGTTCTTC. Variable domain in full (rest from reference TRBV7-9 and TRBJ2-1): DTGVSQNPRHKITKRGQNVTFRCDPISEHNRLYWYRQTLGQGPEFLTYFQNEAQLEKSRLLSDRFSAERPKGSFSTLEIQRTEQGDSAMYLCASSRGLAGTSYNEQFFGPGTRLTVL.

This clone is a singleton in its sample. Written as DNA, the CDR3 is TGCAGCGTTGAAGATGGCCTAAGGGCGTACTTC. Protein sequence: CSVEDGLRAYF. The chain is built from TRBV29-1 and TRBJ2-5; D uncertain. Deletions cut 0 bases from V and 13 bases from J, with 12 bases between. This CDR3 spans 11 amino acids. CDR1 SQVTM and CDR2 ANQGSEA come from the germline V gene.

The chain recombines TRBV7-2 with TRBJ2-3, with D perhaps matching TRBD2 (6 bases). V lost 4 bases and J lost 4, with 18 bases in between. CDR3 length: 16 amino acids. Per germline, CDR1 SGHTA and CDR2 FQGNSA. The CDR3 coding sequence is TGTGCCAGCAGCTCCACCGGGACTTGGGCCGCAGATACGCAGTATTTT. Translating gives CASSSTGTWAADTQYF.

V is TRBV6-1 and J is TRBJ1-4; tentative D call: TRBD1 (5 bases). Germline lookup yields CDR1 MNHNS and CDR2 SASEGT. The CDR3 extends over 14 amino acids. With 6 bases removed from V and 5 bases from J, the gap between germline ends came to 13 bases. In DNA, the CDR3 is TGTGCCAGCAGGGTGGGGGGGAGCAATGAAAAACTGTTTTTT. Its protein is CASRVGGSNEKLFF.

V and J are TRBV13 and TRBJ2-3, with TRBD2 identical over 9 bases. The CDR3 runs to 12 residues. J lost 11 bases, V lost 5 bases, and 5 bases had no gene match. Per the germline V gene, CDR1 is PRHDT and CDR2 is FYEKMQ (reference sequence). The CDR3, as DNA: TGTGCCAGCAGCGTCGGGACTAGCAAGCAGTATTTT. It encodes CASSVGTSKQYF.

This clone was seen a few times. DNA of the CDR3: TGTGCCAGCAGCCCCAGAACAACTAATGAAAAACTGTTTTTT. Translation: CASSPRTTNEKLFF. This sequence joins TRBV27 and TRBJ1-4, with no clear D. CDR3 length equals 14 residues. Germline V CDR1 and CDR2: MNHEY, SMNVEV (reference sequence). V was cut by 6 bases and J by 0 bases, with 8 bases left in between.

This sequence joins TRBV5-1 and TRBJ2-2, with 10 bases lining up with TRBD2. There are 18 residues in the CDR3. The V segment lost 0 bases and the J segment 0 bases; nucleotides outside the gene matches: 5. CDR1 is SGHRS, CDR2 YFSETQ, per germline. CDR3: CASSLVYSGRTNTGELFF. CDR3 nucleotide sequence: TGCGCCAGCAGCTTGGTTTATAGCGGGAGGACGAACACCGGGGAGCTGTTTTTT. Full variable domain (missing parts from reference TRBV5-1 and TRBJ2-2): KAGVTQTPRYLIKTRGQQVTLSCSPISGHRSVSWYQQTPGQGLQFLFEYFSETQRNKGNFPGRFSGRQFSNSRSEMNVSTLELGDSALYLCASSLVYSGRTNTGELFFGEGSRLTVL.

There are many counts of this clone. J is TRBJ1-4 and V is TRBV5-1; D not certain. CDR3 size: 14 residues. In germline, CDR1 is SGHRS, CDR2 YFSETQ. Trimming left V 3 bases short and J 5 bases short, with 11 bases between. As DNA, the CDR3 is TGCGCCAGCAGCTGGGCAGGTTCAAATGAAAAACTGTTTTTT. Encoded protein: CASSWAGSNEKLFF.

The genes are TRBV27 and TRBJ1-2; no clear D. The CDR3 has 15 amino acids. The V and J ends lost 5 bases and 1 base respectively, with 14 bases between them. Germline CDR1 and CDR2: MNHEY and SMNVEV (reference sequence). CDR3: CASSPGGVFNYGYTF. The CDR3 DNA reads as TGTGCCAGCAGTCCAGGTGGGGTCTTTAACTATGGCTACACCTTC.

A note on this clone: A much larger clone differs by one base, so this may be a read error. The gene calls are TRBV27 and TRBJ1-4; D is possibly TRBD1 (6 bases). Germline-derived CDR1 and CDR2 are MNHEY and SMNVEV (reference sequence). The CDR3 loop spans 14 amino acids. Deletions cut 4 bases from V and 0 bases from J, with 6 bases between. The CDR3 DNA follows: TGTGCCAGCAGTTGGACAGCAACTAATGAAAAACTGTTTTTT. It specifies CASSWTATNEKLFF.

The chain links TRBV9 to TRBJ2-1, with unresolved D. CDR3 length equals 14 residues. The V and J ends lost 0 bases and 8 bases respectively, with 12 bases between them. The germline V gene encodes CDR1 SGDLS and CDR2 YYNGEE. CDR3 in amino acids: CASSVAVFGDEQFF. DNA for the CDR3: TGTGCCAGCAGCGTAGCGGTTTTCGGTGATGAGCAGTTCTTC.

This clone was counted a few times. The J gene is TRBJ2-5, the V gene TRBV10-3, with D perhaps TRBD2 (6 bases). Germline CDR1 and CDR2: ENHRY and SYGVKD. There are 12 residues in the CDR3. V lost 10 bases and J 3 bases, leaving 12 bases between the germline ends. The CDR3 region is CATGTSKETQYF. The CDR3 DNA reads TGTGCCACCGGGACTTCCAAAGAGACCCAGTACTTC.

This chain's CDR3 is CASSSRAKNIQYF. CDR3 sequence (DNA): TGTGCCAGCAGTTCTAGGGCCAAAAACATTCAGTACTTC. The gene calls are TRBV6-5 and TRBJ2-4; D remains unclear. This CDR3 has 13 amino acids. The V gene's germline CDR1 is MNHEY and CDR2 SVGAGI. V lost 4 bases, J lost 1 base, and 5 bases lay in between.

The chain couples TRBV11-2 to TRBJ1-3; no reliable D call. CDR3 length: 15 residues. Germline V CDR1 and CDR2: SGHAT, FQNNGV. V shed 1 base and J shed 4 bases, with 11 bases lying between them. The CDR3 reads CASSLGEGGGNTIYF. CDR3 nucleotide sequence: TGTGCCAGCAGCTTAGGGGAGGGTGGCGGAAACACCATATATTTT.

The chain employs TRBV5-4 and TRBJ2-5; D unclear. Trimming shortened V by 0 bases and J by 6 bases, and 6 bases separated the two germline ends. The CDR3 length is 12 residues. Germline V CDR1 and CDR2: SGHNT, YYREEE (reference sequence). This CDR3 reads CASSLGGKTQYF. The CDR3 DNA is TGTGCCAGCAGCTTGGGGGGAAAGACCCAGTACTTC.

DNA for the CDR3: TGTGCCAGCAGTGAGGAGACTGTCGATGGGGAGACCCAGTACTTC. Its protein is CASSEETVDGETQYF. This chain uses TRBV6-1 with TRBJ2-5, with no clear D. CDR1 and CDR2 from the germline V gene are MNHNS and SASEGT. Trimming removed 3 bases from V and 5 bases from J, with 16 bases in between. This CDR3 spans 15 amino acids.

To note about this clone: The same CDR3 also results from other DNA sequences found in this sample. The chain carries TRBV5-1 and TRBJ1-2; TRBD1 agrees at 9 bases. Germline V gene data show CDR1 as SGHRS and CDR2 as YFSETQ. This CDR3 is 15 amino acids long. The V segment lost 2 bases and the J segment 0 bases; nucleotides outside the gene matches: 2. In nucleotides, the CDR3 is TGCGCCAGCAGCTTAGGGACAGGGACTAACTATGGCTACACCTTC. Its protein is CASSLGTGTNYGYTF.

The rearrangement joins TRBV7-2 to TRBJ2-4, with 11 bases that match TRBD2. The CDR3 runs 17 residues. Germline lookup yields CDR1 SGHTA and CDR2 FQGNSA. J gave up 6 bases and V 1 base, and 8 bases lay outside the gene matches. CDR3 DNA: TGTGCCAGCAGCTTAGAATTAGCGGGAGGGCCGGGAAACATTCAGTACTTC. Protein: CASSLELAGGPGNIQYF. Full variable domain (rest looked up from reference TRBV7-2 and TRBJ2-4): GAGVSQSPSNKVTEKGKDVELRCDPISGHTALYWYRQSLGQGLEFLIYFQGNSAPDKSGLPSDRFSAERTGGSVSTLTIQRTQQEDSAVYLCASSLELAGGPGNIQYFGAGTRLSVL.